This T cell receptor beta chain was recovered during a study of T cells in narcolepsy. Findings of the study overall: Comparing one patient's CSF and blood CD4+ clonotypes highlighted HCRT- and TRIB2-specific autoreactive clonotypes. Autoreactive clonotypes reportedly recurred in blood of same and different patients, not controls.

On this clone: Its antigen is unidentified.

Between the trimmed V and J ends, which lost 6 bases and 2 bases, there was a span of 4 bases. The germline gives CDR1 LNHDA, CDR2 SQIVND (reference sequence). The length of the CDR3 is 11 residues. Some clones are missing from TCRdb's copy, which holds only in-frame ones; the method was immunoSEQ multiplex PCR. The table has some 32,000 clones, roughly 80% seen once; the top ten hold 3.8%. The sample comprised memory (CD45RA-) CD4+ T cells from blood. This chain connects TRBV19 to TRBJ1-1; D call uncertain. The clonotype was recovered from a human donor in good health. CDR3 nucleotides: TGTGCCAGTAGATATAACACTGAAGCTTTCTTT. Its translation is CASRYNTEAFF.